This record concerns one TCR beta chain sequence. This specimen belongs to a study of blood T cell repertoires in COVID-19. Some clones are missing from TCRdb's copy, which holds only in-frame ones; the method was immunoSEQ multiplex PCR. This sample yields about 400,000 clones, of which 88% are seen a single time; about 2.1% belongs to the top ten. The receptor was derived from a woman aged 40 to 55 with acute COVID-19. Specimen: PBMCs or T cells enriched from blood (not recorded which).

For the CDR3, the DNA is TGTGCCAGTAGTGCTTCAGGACTAGCGGGGGATACGCAGTATTTT. Translated, it gives CASSASGLAGDTQYF. This chain uses TRBV19 with TRBJ2-3, with 12 positions matching TRBD2. There are 15 residues in the CDR3. The V gene end was trimmed by 5 bases and the J gene end by 6 bases; junction bases not matched to a gene: 6. Germline V gene data show CDR1 as LNHDA and CDR2 as SQIVND (reference sequence). Full variable domain (outside the CDR3, taken from reference TRBV19 and TRBJ2-3): DGGITQSPKYLFRKEGQNVTLSCEQNLNHDAMYWYRQDPGQGLRLIYYSQIVNDFQKGDIAEGYSVSREKKESFPLTVTSAQKNPTAFYLCASSASGLAGDTQYFGPGTRLTVL.